These 9 T cell receptor beta chains share one sample of origin, sequenced in a study of CD8 T cells in Susac syndrome. Random hexamers primed reverse transcription of 0.5 to 1 ug RNA. MiXCR was run by TCRdb on the immunoSEQ multiplex PCR reads, yielding one entry per CDR3 protein. This sample yields over 100,000 distinct CDR3 sequences, of which over 95% are seen a single time; roughly 0.13% belongs to the top ten. The sequenced material came from CD4+ T cells from PBMCs. The receptors stem from a human donor with Susac syndrome.

V and J are TRBV4-2 and TRBJ2-1, with D possibly matching TRBD2 (5 bases). Trimming shortened V by 1 base and J by 7 bases, and 14 bases separated the two germline ends. The CDR3 is made up of 15 amino acids. Germline-derived CDR1 and CDR2 are LGHNA and YNFKEQ. This CDR3 is CASSQGRLPGNEQFF. In DNA form, the CDR3 reads TGTGCCAGCAGCCAAGGGAGACTCCCGGGGAATGAGCAGTTCTTC.

The V gene is TRBV15, the J gene TRBJ2-5, with D maybe TRBD1 (5 bases). The CDR3 extends over 15 amino acids. The V gene lost 1 base and the J gene lost 1 base, with 10 bases spanning the gap. Looked up from germline, CDR1 is LNHNV and CDR2 is YYDKDF (reference sequence). CDR3 sequence: CATSRGGQVQETQYF. The CDR3 DNA sequence: TGTGCCACCAGCAGAGGTGGACAAGTCCAAGAGACCCAGTACTTC.

The J gene is TRBJ2-3, the V gene TRBV19; D could derive from TRBD1 or TRBD2 (6 bases each). Germline CDR1 is LNHDA and CDR2 is SQIVND (reference sequence). Trimming removed 5 bases from V and 7 bases from J, with 10 bases in between. The CDR3 is 12 amino acids. The CDR3 loop reads CASSEGGHTQYF. CDR3 in DNA: TGTGCCAGTAGTGAGGGGGGACATACGCAGTATTTT.

This clonotype was seen a single time. V and J are TRBV30 and TRBJ1-1; 7 bases are a match to TRBD1. The ends lost 8 bases at V and 1 base at J; junction bases unmatched: 4. The CDR3 spans 12 residues. CDR1 and CDR2 (germline): GTSNPN, SVGIG (reference sequence). CDR3 nucleotides: TGTGCCGCGGGACAGAGGAACACTGAAGCTTTCTTT. This encodes CAAGQRNTEAFF.

J is TRBJ2-5 and V is TRBV11-2; TRBD1 aligns across 7 bases. From germline, CDR1 is SGHAT and CDR2 FQNNGV. CDR3 size: 14 residues. J was trimmed by 6 bases and V by 0 bases; bases with no gene match: 4. In nucleotides, the CDR3 is TGTGCCAGCAGCTTAGAGGGACAGAAGAAGACCCAGTACTTC. It encodes CASSLEGQKKTQYF.

The chain employs TRBV7-9 and TRBJ1-1; no firm D call. Germline V lookup: CDR1 SEHNR, CDR2 FQNEAQ (reference sequence). This CDR3 contains 15 residues. V lost 8 bases, J lost 0 bases, and 16 bases lay in between. The CDR3 DNA follows: TGTGCCAGCGCAACGTTATCAGGAGTGAACACTGAAGCTTTCTTT. This sequence encodes CASATLSGVNTEAFF.

This clonotype was seen more than once but under ten times. This sequence joins TRBV6-6 and TRBJ2-5; D is perhaps TRBD2 (6 bases). There are 14 residues in the CDR3. Trimming removed 0 bases from V and 1 base from J, with 6 bases in between. Germline CDR1 and CDR2: MNHNY and SVGAGI (reference sequence). The CDR3 coding sequence is TGTGCCAGCAGTTACTCGACTAGCCAAGAGACCCAGTACTTC. Protein sequence: CASSYSTSQETQYF.

The rearrangement links TRBV7-2 to TRBJ2-1; 7 nucleotides line up with TRBD2. This CDR3 has 14 residues. Germline V CDR1 and CDR2: SGHTA, FQGNSA. Trimming took 3 bases from V and 6 from J; bases not matched to a gene: 5. This CDR3 is CASSLRLATNEQFF. CDR3 nucleotides: TGTGCCAGCAGCTTGAGACTAGCAACCAATGAGCAGTTCTTC.

CDR3 DNA: TGTGCCAGCAGTGGCCGACTAGCGGGAGCCCTAACTAGCACAGATACGCAGTATTTT. Its translation: CASSGRLAGALTSTDTQYF. This chain uses TRBV2 with TRBJ2-3; 12 bases map to TRBD2. The CDR3 sequence is 19 residues long. The V gene's germline CDR1 is SNHLY and CDR2 FYNNEI. The J segment lost 0 bases and the V segment lost 4 bases, leaving 11 bases of the junction unmatched.